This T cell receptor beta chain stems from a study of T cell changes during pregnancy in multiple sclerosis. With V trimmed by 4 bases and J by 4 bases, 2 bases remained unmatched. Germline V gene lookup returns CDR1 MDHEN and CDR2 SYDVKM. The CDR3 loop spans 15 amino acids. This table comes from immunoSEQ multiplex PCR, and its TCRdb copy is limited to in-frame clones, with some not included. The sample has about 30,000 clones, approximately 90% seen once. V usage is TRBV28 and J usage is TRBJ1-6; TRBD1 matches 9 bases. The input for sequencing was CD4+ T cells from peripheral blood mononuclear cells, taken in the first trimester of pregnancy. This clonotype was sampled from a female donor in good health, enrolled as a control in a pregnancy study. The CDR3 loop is CASSSGQGYNSPLHF. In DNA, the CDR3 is TGTGCCAGCAGTTCGGGACAGGGATATAATTCACCCCTCCACTTT.